This is a list of T cell receptor beta chains from one sample in a study of vaccination and CD4 T cells after COVID-19. TCRdb passed the PCR reads through MiXCR, listing each CDR3 protein once. This repertoire shows just under 20,000 distinct CDR3 sequences, 60% found once; its top ten account for 1% to 1.3%. Sequenced here: CD4+ T cells from blood, sampled after SARS-CoV-2 vaccination. The receptors come from a human donor who had recovered from COVID-19. Each CDR3 is given with its conserved first and last residue. The D gene is left open where the match is weak. Clone sizes are given selectively: once, few, many, or a class where the clone is expanded.

v_call	j_call	clone_size	d_call	cdr3_aa	cdr3_nt
TRBV28	TRBJ1-2	-	-	CASRPGGGALISYGYTF	TGTGCCAGCAGACCCGGGGGGGGCGCATTAATCTCCTATGGCTACACCTTC
TRBV20-1	TRBJ1-4	-	-	CSASPGGSTNEKLFF	TGCAGTGCTAGCCCAGGAGGATCAACTAATGAAAAACTGTTTTTT
TRBV7-2	TRBJ1-6	-	-	CASSLAQGIYNSPLHF	TGTGCCAGCAGCTTAGCGCAAGGAATCTATAATTCACCCCTCCACTTT
TRBV6-1	TRBJ1-3	-	-	CASSRTFYSGNTIYF	TGTGCCAGCAGTCGGACATTCTATTCTGGAAACACCATATATTTT
TRBV5-1	TRBJ2-5	-	TRBD2	CASSLAAGLAGSQETQYF	TGCGCCAGCAGCTTGGCGGCCGGACTAGCGGGATCTCAAGAGACCCAGTACTTC
TRBV7-9	TRBJ1-6	-	-	CASSLAAGEALHF	TGTGCCAGCAGCTTGGCGGCAGGGGAGGCCCTCCACTTT
TRBV20-1	TRBJ2-2	-	-	CSASTPYNTGELFF	TGCAGTGCTAGTACTCCGTATAACACCGGGGAGCTGTTTTTT
TRBV7-6	TRBJ2-7	once	TRBD2	CASSPGLAGRYYEQYF	TGTGCCAGCAGCCCGGGACTAGCGGGACGATACTACGAGCAGTACTTC
TRBV10-3	TRBJ2-5	-	-	CAIREGPETQYF	TGTGCCATCAGGGAGGGCCCGGAGACCCAGTACTTC
TRBV7-8	TRBJ2-5	few	-	CASSLRTAFGGETQYF	TGTGCCAGCAGCTTGAGGACGGCTTTCGGGGGAGAGACCCAGTACTTC
TRBV7-9	TRBJ2-3	-	-	CASSFPRRSGTDTQYF	TGTGCCAGCAGCTTCCCCCGGAGGAGCGGCACAGATACGCAGTATTTT
TRBV7-2	TRBJ2-5	-	-	CASSLRGTQYF	TGTGCCAGCAGCCTAAGGGGGACCCAGTACTTC
TRBV27	TRBJ2-5	few	-	CASSRLGETQYF	TGTGCCAGCAGTCGGCTTGGGGAGACCCAGTACTTC
TRBV20-1	TRBJ2-3	-	-	CSASKDDTDTQYF	TGCAGTGCCTCTAAGGACGACACAGATACGCAGTATTTT
TRBV6-5	TRBJ1-5	-	-	CASSSLRDINFNQPQHF	TGTGCCAGCAGTTCACTCCGGGACATCAATTTTAATCAGCCCCAGCATTTT
TRBV20-1	TRBJ2-3	-	-	CSARDWFSSTDTQYF	TGCAGTGCTAGAGATTGGTTCAGTAGCACAGATACGCAGTATTTT
TRBV6-1	TRBJ1-5	once	-	CASSGGQSNQPQHF	TGTGCCAGCAGTGGGGGACAAAGCAATCAGCCCCAGCATTTT
TRBV4-2	TRBJ2-3	-	-	CASSSQTDTQYF	TGTGCCAGCAGCTCCCAAACGGATACGCAGTATTTT
TRBV7-2	TRBJ2-7	once	-	CASRGASYEQYF	TGTGCCAGCCGGGGTGCCTCCTACGAGCAGTACTTC
TRBV2	TRBJ2-5	-	TRBD1	CASRGQGEGTQYF	TGTGCCAGCAGAGGACAGGGTGAAGGGACCCAGTACTTC
TRBV27	TRBJ1-5	-	TRBD1	CASRPGGAYPNQPQHF	TGTGCCAGCAGGCCAGGGGGCGCTTACCCTAATCAGCCCCAGCATTTT
TRBV6-1	TRBJ2-7	-	-	CASSPGTPPEQYF	TGTGCCAGCAGTCCGGGGACACCCCCCGAGCAGTACTTC
TRBV15	TRBJ2-5	-	-	CATRFRLSEGETQYF	TGTGCCACCAGGTTTCGTCTCTCTGAAGGGGAGACCCAGTACTTC
TRBV28	TRBJ1-2	few	-	CASSFTGPYGYTF	TGTGCCAGCAGTTTCACAGGGCCCTATGGCTACACCTTC
TRBV2	TRBJ1-6	few	-	CASSGDSRSNSPLHF	TGTGCCAGCAGTGGCGACAGTAGATCTAATTCACCCCTCCACTTT
TRBV11-3	TRBJ2-1	-	TRBD2	CASSPRTSSNEQFF	TGTGCCAGCAGCCCCCGGACTAGCTCTAATGAGCAGTTCTTC
TRBV7-2	TRBJ2-1	-	-	CASSLGGSVNEQFF	TGTGCCAGCAGCTTAGGAGGGAGCGTAAATGAGCAGTTCTTC
TRBV21-1	TRBJ2-7	-	-	CASSDPQGQGPTYEQYF	TGTGCCAGCAGCGATCCTCAGGGACAGGGCCCTACCTACGAGCAGTACTTC
TRBV21-1	TRBJ1-5	-	-	CASSKMVRISDQPQHF	TGTGCCAGCAGCAAAATGGTACGGATCTCGGACCAGCCCCAGCATTTT
TRBV30	TRBJ1-2	-	-	CAWNPQLNYGYTF	TGTGCCTGGAATCCGCAGCTTAACTATGGCTACACCTTC
TRBV2	TRBJ1-2	-	-	CASSGGRGESGYTF	TGTGCCAGCAGTGGGGGGCGGGGGGAGAGTGGCTACACCTTC
TRBV20-1	TRBJ2-3	few	TRBD2	CSSGSQGTDTQYF	TGCAGTAGCGGGAGTCAAGGCACAGATACGCAGTATTTT
TRBV30	TRBJ2-6	-	-	CASGRSFSGANVLTF	TGTGCCAGTGGCAGATCGTTCTCTGGGGCCAACGTCCTGACTTTC
TRBV7-8	TRBJ2-3	-	TRBD2	CASGSGLAGADTQYF	TGTGCCAGCGGCTCCGGGCTAGCGGGAGCAGATACGCAGTATTTT
TRBV7-2	TRBJ2-2	-	-	CASSSTRGSLGGELFF	TGTGCCAGCAGCTCCACAAGGGGTAGCCTTGGCGGGGAGCTGTTTTTT
TRBV18	TRBJ2-5	few	-	CASSPQGVAETQYF	TGTGCCAGCTCACCACAAGGGGTCGCGGAGACCCAGTACTTC
TRBV28	TRBJ2-1	few	TRBD2	CASSSIREVRYNEQFF	TGTGCCAGCAGTTCCATCCGGGAGGTGAGATACAATGAGCAGTTCTTC
TRBV20-1	TRBJ2-5	-	TRBD2	CSVPKPRGETQYF	TGCAGTGTCCCGAAACCGCGGGGGGAGACCCAGTACTTC
TRBV7-6	TRBJ2-7	once	-	CASSATELNYEQYF	TGTGCCAGCAGCGCCACAGAGCTTAACTACGAGCAGTACTTC
TRBV19	TRBJ2-5	-	TRBD2	CASSLAQLAGEEETQYF	TGTGCCAGTTCCCTCGCCCAACTAGCGGGAGAGGAGGAGACCCAGTACTTC
TRBV27	TRBJ1-6	-	-	CASSFNPGDNSPLHF	TGTGCCAGCAGTTTTAACCCGGGGGATAATTCACCCCTCCACTTT
TRBV12-3/TRBV12-4	TRBJ1-2	-	-	CASSPHGAAGYGYTF	TGTGCCAGCAGTCCCCATGGGGCGGCTGGCTATGGCTACACCTTC
TRBV6-5	TRBJ2-5	-	-	CASSYPGTRETQYF	TGTGCCAGCAGTTACCCCGGCACCAGGGAGACCCAGTACTTC
TRBV6-1	TRBJ2-5	-	TRBD2	CASSNSGRALETQYF	TGTGCCAGCAGTAACAGCGGGAGGGCCTTGGAGACCCAGTACTTC
TRBV2	TRBJ1-1	-	-	CASSEERSEAFF	TGTGCCAGCAGTGAAGAACGTTCTGAAGCTTTCTTT
TRBV7-8	TRBJ2-7	-	-	CASSEAYEQYF	TGTGCCAGCAGCGAAGCCTACGAGCAGTACTTC
TRBV7-3	TRBJ2-3	-	-	CASSDRDNTDTQYF	TGTGCCAGCAGCGACCGGGACAACACAGATACGCAGTATTTT
TRBV19	TRBJ1-5	-	-	CASSILGTPNQPQHF	TGTGCCAGTAGTATCCTCGGGACACCTAATCAGCCCCAGCATTTT
TRBV11-1	TRBJ2-7	-	-	CASSFSPVTYEQYF	TGTGCCAGCAGCTTTTCCCCGGTGACCTACGAGCAGTACTTC
TRBV6-8	TRBJ1-5	-	-	CASSYLGYQPQHF	TGTGCCAGCAGTTACTTGGGGTATCAGCCCCAGCATTTT
TRBV7-2	TRBJ1-1	-	-	CASSLDRGSTEALF	TGTGCCAGCAGCCTCGACAGAGGGAGCACTGAAGCTCTCTTT
TRBV4-2	TRBJ2-5	-	-	CASSQVVGGEARPTQYF	TGTGCCAGCAGCCAAGTCGTCGGCGGGGAGGCCCGCCCAACCCAGTACTTC
TRBV5-6	TRBJ2-7	-	-	CASAPGGGFYEQYF	TGTGCCAGCGCCCCTGGCGGGGGCTTCTACGAGCAGTACTTC
TRBV20-1	TRBJ1-5	-	TRBD1	CSARVWDRGPLAQHF	TGCAGTGCTAGAGTGTGGGACAGGGGTCCCCTGGCCCAGCATTTT
TRBV20-1	TRBJ1-1	-	-	CSARVGGREAFF	TGCAGTGCTAGAGTTGGGGGACGGGAAGCTTTCTTT
TRBV29-1	TRBJ1-4	-	-	CSVEAGSGEKLFF	TGCAGCGTTGAAGCGGGCTCAGGTGAAAAACTGTTTTTT
TRBV7-9	TRBJ2-3	-	-	CASSLGGVTDTQYF	TGTGCCAGCAGCTTGGGCGGGGTCACAGATACGCAGTATTTT
TRBV19	TRBJ2-3	-	TRBD2	CASSIQGTSIDTQYF	TGTGCCAGTAGTATCCAAGGGACTAGCATAGATACGCAGTATTTT
TRBV2	TRBJ2-1	-	-	CASSGTNEQFF	TGTGCCAGCAGTGGGACCAATGAGCAGTTCTTC